This T cell receptor (beta chain) was found in a study of cytomegalovirus exposure and HLA in healthy donors. For the study at large: From donors who were HLA-typed, an early data release held around 80 million unique TCRs. Study conclusions and caveats: Versus the approximately 700-donor mean, an Asian-associated ancestry cluster reportedly showed fewer N-insertions in a later analysis. In a later analysis, TCR beta V- and J-gene trimming showed a link to a missense DCLRE1C variant. Most TCR sequences were uncommon, yet certain public TCRs appeared in many donors.

Both 60 Vbeta primers and 13 Jbeta primers went into the PCR. TCRdb's table, derived via immunoSEQ multiplex PCR, lists solely in-frame clones and lacks some. This table holds under 200,000 clones, 65% to 85% found once. Concerning this clone itself: The antigen is undetermined.

CDR1 and CDR2 from the germline V gene are MNHEY and SVGAGI. V gave up 11 bases and J gave up 6 bases, with 11 bases separating them. This CDR3 has 11 residues. Sample: PBMCs. The chain is built from TRBV6-5 and TRBJ2-1; TRBD2 is a possible D gene (5 bases). This receptor was taken from a woman aged 40 to 50 in good health and CMV-seropositive. The CDR3 loop reads CASGAANEQFF. DNA for the CDR3: TGTGCCTCAGGAGCGGCCAATGAGCAGTTCTTC.